This T cell receptor beta chain was observed in a study of CD8 T cells in ankylosing spondylitis (dated 2017 in TCRdb). General notes on the study: The study profiled T cell receptor beta repertoires in healthy donors and ankylosing spondylitis patients to find disease-linked TCR variants. The whole study cohort included 108 healthy donors and about two dozen ankylosing spondylitis patients. Samples of peripheral blood were taken, and for ankylosing spondylitis patients, synovial fluid was collected as well. General conclusions and limits of the study: Some motif variants were previously reported in synovial fluid and blood of reactive arthritis patients, suggesting common disease-initiation mechanisms. In peripheral blood, the disease-linked clones were found at relatively low frequencies and had a CD8+ phenotype. A TCR beta motif made up of about eight highly homologous amino acid variants appeared to be characteristic of blood from ankylosing spondylitis patients. Significant enrichment of the disease-linked clones was reported in matched synovial fluid samples from ankylosing spondylitis patients.

This clonotype turned up a few times. The target of this receptor is not known. The sample holds no much larger clone one base away, and base qualities are not on file. The run used an Illumina HiSeq 2500. TCR beta libraries were prepared by quantitative 5'-RACE with molecular barcodes. From the authors' description of their analysis: Disease-linked TCR variants were identified with a new computational method built on a probabilistic model of VDJ rearrangement. TCRdb cleaned the public reads at Q25 with fastp, built clones with MiXCR and kept in-frame beta chains. Each entry merges the rows of one CDR3 protein and shows their most common DNA and genes. These V and J calls rely on TCRdb rather than the paper's analysis. This sample has under 950,000 distinct CDR3 sequences in its table, and under 20% of those were observed once. In total, the top ten clones hold approximately 18% of the sample. The receptor was isolated from a male donor with ankylosing spondylitis. Sequences were obtained from blood, either unsorted or a sorted T cell fraction (not recorded which).

This receptor carries the CDR3 CASSLGRGTIISDTQYF. The DNA reads as follows: TGTGCCAGCAGTTTAGGCAGGGGGACAATCATATCAGATACGCAGTATTTT. Recombination joined TRBV12-3 or TRBV12-4 with TRBJ2-3; 7 nucleotides in the junction match TRBD1. The CDR3 numbers 17 residues from cysteine through phenylalanine. Here the CDR3 DNA is all that survives: 51 bases in frame from base 1. V lost 1 base and J lost 4 bases, and the count of bases not matched to a germline gene is 11.